Listed below are T cell receptor beta chains from one sample, sequenced in a study of shared clonotypes between healthy human individuals. Data came from immunoSEQ multiplex PCR; TCRdb stores just in-frame clones and leaves some out. The table includes over a million clones, approximately 80% detected once. The sample comprised memory CD4+ T cells from PBMCs. These receptor sequences come from a man between 18 and 29 years old in good health. Some clones in this sample may be carry-over from other donors' samples. Both conserved end residues are part of each CDR3. Fields, in order: clone size, J gene, D gene, V gene, CDR3 protein, CDR3 DNA. A D gene is named only where the DNA matches it firmly. Expanded clones are given a class, and other clones once, few, many or no size at all.

>NA|TRBJ1-3|NA|TRBV7-6
CASSLPGWAYSGNTIYF
TGTGCCAGCAGCCTACCGGGTTGGGCTTACTCTGGAAACACCATATATTTT
>NA|TRBJ2-5|NA|TRBV5-4
CASSLEGLTETQYF
TGTGCCAGCAGCTTGGAAGGTTTAACGGAGACCCAGTACTTC
>NA|TRBJ1-2|NA|TRBV6-5
CASSYTRPFGYTF
TGTGCCAGCAGTTACACTCGGCCCTTTGGCTACACCTTC
>NA|TRBJ1-3|NA|TRBV30
CAWSTGFSGNTIYF
TGTGCCTGGAGTACGGGATTCTCTGGAAACACCATATATTTT
>NA|TRBJ1-2|TRBD1|TRBV27
CASREPGQGGYTF
TGTGCCAGCAGGGAACCGGGACAGGGGGGCTACACCTTC
>NA|TRBJ1-4|TRBD1|TRBV11-2
CASSYTGGGEKLFF
TGTGCCAGCAGCTACACAGGGGGCGGGGAAAAACTGTTTTTT
>few|TRBJ1-1|NA|TRBV18
CASSPGQVKNTEAFF
TGTGCCAGCTCACCAGGGCAGGTCAAGAACACTGAAGCTTTCTTT
>NA|TRBJ1-1|TRBD1|TRBV5-1
CASSSTGWTEAFF
TGCGCCAGCAGCTCGACAGGGTGGACTGAAGCTTTCTTT
>once|TRBJ2-7|TRBD1|TRBV5-3
CARSSSLRDRLF
TGTGCCAGAAGCTCCTCCCTTCGGGACAGATTATTC
>few|TRBJ2-1|NA|TRBV27
CASSPLAGTEGGEQFF
TGTGCCAGCAGCCCTCTCGCGGGGACAGAAGGAGGTGAGCAGTTCTTC
>few|TRBJ2-7|NA|TRBV18
CASSPTGDVIYEQYF
TGTGCCAGCTCACCAACGGGGGATGTTATTTACGAGCAGTACTTC
>NA|TRBJ1-2|TRBD1|TRBV15
CATSRVGQVDYGYTF
TGTGCCACCAGCAGGGTTGGACAGGTTGACTATGGCTACACCTTC
>NA|TRBJ2-7|NA|TRBV28
CASSLTGTTYEQYF
TGTGCCAGCAGTCTAACAGGGACAACCTACGAGCAGTACTTC
>NA|TRBJ2-7|TRBD2|TRBV19
CASSVIAGPSYEQYF
TGTGCCAGTAGTGTCATAGCGGGTCCCTCCTACGAGCAGTACTTC
>many|TRBJ1-2|TRBD1|TRBV9
CASSGAGTGAYGYTF
TGTGCCAGCAGCGGGGCCGGGACAGGGGCGTATGGCTACACCTTC
>few|TRBJ2-6|TRBD1|TRBV28
CASSLGPGGYSFSGANVLTF
TGTGCCAGCAGTTTAGGGCCAGGGGGTTATTCCTTCTCTGGGGCCAACGTCCTGACTTTC
>NA|TRBJ1-3|NA|TRBV18
CASSPGISGNTIYF
TGTGCCAGCTCACCGGGCATCTCTGGAAACACCATATATTTT
>few|TRBJ2-6|NA|TRBV7-6
CATDQGYAGANVLTF
TGTGCCACCGATCAGGGTTACGCTGGGGCCAACGTCCTGACTTTC
>NA|TRBJ2-7|NA|TRBV23-1
CASTTFPDSYEQYF
TGCGCCAGCACCACCTTCCCTGACAGTTACGAGCAGTACTTC
>NA|TRBJ2-1|TRBD1|TRBV7-9
CASSLGRTGIEQFF
TGTGCCAGCAGCTTAGGACGGACAGGGATTGAGCAGTTCTTC
>NA|TRBJ1-1|NA|TRBV27
CASSLRQRPEAFF
TGTGCCAGCAGTTTACGACAGCGCCCCGAAGCTTTCTTT
>NA|TRBJ1-6|NA|TRBV27
CASSFLTDNSPLHF
TGTGCCAGCAGTTTTTTGACAGATAATTCACCCCTCCACTTT
>once|TRBJ1-4|NA|TRBV9
CASSQGTTNEKLFF
TGTGCCAGCAGCCAAGGTACAACTAATGAAAAACTGTTTTTT
>NA|TRBJ2-1|TRBD2|TRBV2
CASSLTSGRDNEQFF
TGTGCCAGCAGTCTGACTAGCGGGAGGGACAATGAGCAGTTCTTC
>NA|TRBJ2-2|TRBD2|TRBV7-6
CASSSLAGAVGELFF
TGTGCCAGCAGCTCACTAGCGGGAGCAGTCGGGGAGCTGTTTTTT
>few|TRBJ2-3|NA|TRBV27
CASSQMVHTDTQYF
TGTGCCAGCAGTCAAATGGTCCATACAGATACGCAGTATTTT
>NA|TRBJ2-7|TRBD2|TRBV28
CASSLPQTSGSRYEQYF
TGTGCCAGCAGTTTACCCCAAACTAGCGGGAGTAGGTACGAGCAGTACTTC
>NA|TRBJ2-5|TRBD1|TRBV4-1
CASSRTGTGIETQYF
TGCGCCAGCAGCCGCACCGGGACAGGGATAGAGACCCAGTACTTC
>many|TRBJ2-5|TRBD1|TRBV6-6
CASGVGTGIFQYF
TGTGCCAGTGGGGTGGGGACAGGGATTTTTCAGTACTTC
>NA|TRBJ2-2|NA|TRBV5-4
CASSFRVRANTGELFF
TGTGCCAGCAGCTTTCGCGTCAGGGCCAACACCGGGGAGCTGTTTTTT
>NA|TRBJ1-4|NA|TRBV19
CASSVPAAGVKKLFF
TGTGCCAGTAGCGTACCCGCGGCAGGGGTGAAAAAACTGTTTTTT
>NA|TRBJ2-5|NA|TRBV30
CAWRDKETQYF
TGTGCCTGGAGGGATAAAGAGACCCAGTACTTC
>NA|TRBJ2-7|NA|TRBV2
CASRQLPFTLTSYEQYF
TGTGCCAGCAGGCAGCTCCCTTTTACTCTAACCTCCTACGAGCAGTACTTC
>once|TRBJ1-1|TRBD1|TRBV29-1
CSVAGRGGTEAFF
TGCAGCGTTGCAGGCAGGGGGGGCACTGAAGCTTTCTTT
>NA|TRBJ2-7|NA|TRBV4-1
CASSQGSRAYEQYF
TGCGCCAGCAGCCAAGGTTCCAGGGCGTACGAGCAGTACTTC
>NA|TRBJ2-5|NA|TRBV4-3
CASSLGHAGTQYF
TGCGCCAGCAGCCTGGGACACGCGGGGACCCAGTACTTC
>NA|TRBJ1-2|TRBD1|TRBV6-1
CASTRQEQGRYGYTF
TGTGCCAGCACTAGACAGGAACAGGGGCGGTATGGCTACACCTTC
>NA|TRBJ2-5|NA|TRBV18
CASSPGYAGQETQYF
TGTGCCAGCTCCCCGGGTTACGCAGGGCAAGAGACCCAGTACTTC
>NA|TRBJ2-5|NA|TRBV7-2
CASSLASQGLETQYF
TGTGCCAGCAGCTTAGCGTCGCAAGGCCTCGAGACCCAGTACTTC
>few|TRBJ2-5|NA|TRBV4-2
CASSMGWGAQYF
TGTGCCAGCAGCATGGGGTGGGGGGCCCAGTACTTC
>NA|TRBJ2-7|NA|TRBV4-2
CASSQEFRITHERYF
TGTGCCAGCAGCCAAGAGTTCAGGATAACGCACGAGCGGTACTTC
>NA|TRBJ2-3|TRBD2|TRBV7-9
CASSSRTSGRTDTQYF
TGTGCCAGCAGTTCTAGGACTAGCGGGAGAACAGATACGCAGTATTTT
>NA|TRBJ1-1|NA|TRBV30
CAWSAREGAFF
TGTGCCTGGAGCGCACGGGAAGGAGCTTTCTTT
>NA|TRBJ2-7|TRBD2|TRBV13
CASSLKLSGTSGTYEQYF
TGTGCCAGCAGCTTAAAACTTTCCGGGACTAGCGGAACCTACGAGCAGTACTTC
>NA|TRBJ1-1|NA|TRBV2
CASSEYGPNTEAFF
TGTGCCAGCAGTGAATACGGGCCCAACACTGAAGCTTTCTTT
>NA|TRBJ1-4|TRBD1|TRBV14
CASRRGQGRLEKLFF
TGTGCCAGCAGACGCGGACAGGGGAGGCTTGAAAAACTGTTTTTT
>NA|TRBJ2-7|TRBD2|TRBV28
CASSLAGGSYEQYF
TGTGCCAGCAGCCTAGCGGGAGGCTCCTACGAGCAGTACTTC
>NA|TRBJ1-4|NA|TRBV7-7
CASSVGTAGNEKLFF
TGTGCCAGCAGCGTAGGGACGGCTGGTAATGAAAAACTGTTTTTT
>NA|TRBJ2-7|TRBD1|TRBV28
CASSPWTGGLYEQYF
TGTGCCAGCAGTCCTTGGACAGGGGGACTCTACGAGCAGTACTTC
>few|TRBJ2-2|TRBD1|TRBV5-1
CASSLGQGWFKGGELFF
TGCGCCAGCAGCTTGGGACAGGGTTGGTTTAAAGGCGGGGAGCTGTTTTTT
>NA|TRBJ2-4|TRBD1|TRBV4-1
CASSQRQGANIQYF
TGCGCCAGCAGCCAACGACAGGGGGCAAACATTCAGTACTTC
>NA|TRBJ1-3|TRBD1|TRBV29-1
CSVEGWGTGAGNTIYF
TGCAGCGTTGAAGGGTGGGGGACAGGGGCTGGAAACACCATATATTTT
>NA|TRBJ2-5|NA|TRBV20-1
CSAFKETQYF
TGCAGTGCTTTTAAAGAGACCCAGTACTTC